Sequencing of this TCR beta chain was carried out in a study of blood T cells in healthy people across ages. Findings and limits, study-wide: Naive CD4+ cells and diversity were both higher in long-lived donors than in aged donors. Age showed a roughly linear inverse relationship with TCR beta diversity per million T cells.

The CDR3 length is 17 residues. Primed by a sample-barcoded 5' primer and a J-beta primer mix, a second PCR proceeded for about 6 to 11 cycles. All samples yielded 3 million or more CDR3-containing paired-end reads. TCRdb processed the 5' RACE reads anew with MiXCR; each CDR3 protein has one entry. The table includes 1,500,000 or so distinct CDR3 sequences, approximately 43% detected once. Note on this clonotype: Its antigen is still unknown.

Sequencing input: blood. The TCR originated in a young woman in good health. The chain uses TRBV21-1 and TRBJ2-3; the table calls TRBD1, which could not be checked here. TRBV21-1 is recorded as a pseudogene. The CDR3 sequence: CASSKVRGHTGTDTQYF. The CDR3 nucleotides are TGCGCCAGCAGCAAAGTTCGGGGACATACTGGCACAGATACGCAGTATTTT.